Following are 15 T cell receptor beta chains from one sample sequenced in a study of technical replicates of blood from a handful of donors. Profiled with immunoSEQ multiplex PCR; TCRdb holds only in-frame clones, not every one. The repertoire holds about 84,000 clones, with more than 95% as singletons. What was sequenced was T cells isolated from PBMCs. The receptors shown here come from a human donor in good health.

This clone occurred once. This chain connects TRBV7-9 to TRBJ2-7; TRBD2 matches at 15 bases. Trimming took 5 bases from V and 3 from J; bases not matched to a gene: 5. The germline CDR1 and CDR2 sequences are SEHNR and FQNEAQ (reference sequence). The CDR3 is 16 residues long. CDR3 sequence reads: CASSPPGLAGGYEQYF. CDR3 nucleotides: TGTGCCAGCAGCCCGCCGGGACTAGCGGGGGGCTACGAGCAGTACTTC.

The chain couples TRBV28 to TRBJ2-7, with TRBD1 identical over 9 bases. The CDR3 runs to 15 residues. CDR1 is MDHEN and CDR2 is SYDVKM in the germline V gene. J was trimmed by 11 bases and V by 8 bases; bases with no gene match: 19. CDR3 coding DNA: TGTGCCAGCGGAGACCGGACAGGGGCGAATGGCGGGAAGTACTTC. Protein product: CASGDRTGANGGKYF.

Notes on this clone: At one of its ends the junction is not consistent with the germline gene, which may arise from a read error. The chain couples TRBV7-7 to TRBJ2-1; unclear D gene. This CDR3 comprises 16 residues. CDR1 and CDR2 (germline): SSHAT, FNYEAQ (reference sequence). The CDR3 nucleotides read TGTGCTAGCAGCTTATTAGCTCCGAGCTCCTACAATGAGCAGTTCTTC. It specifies CASSLLAPSSYNEQFF.

CDR3 loop: CASNPWPEQYF. The DNA for the CDR3 is TGTGCCAGCAACCCCTGGCCCGAGCAGTACTTC. The rearrangement uses TRBV27 and TRBJ2-7; D remains ambiguous. The CDR3 sequence is 11 residues long. The V end was cut by 7 bases, the J end by 6 bases, with 10 bases between. Germline values: CDR1 MNHEY, CDR2 SMNVEV (reference sequence).

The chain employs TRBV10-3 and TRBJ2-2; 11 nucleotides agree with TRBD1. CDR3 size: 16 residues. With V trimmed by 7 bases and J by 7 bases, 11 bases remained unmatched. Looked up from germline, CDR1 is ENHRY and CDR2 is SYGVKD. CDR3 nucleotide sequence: TGTGCCATCACTGGACAGGGGGCGGAATTTGGCGGGGAGCTGTTTTTT. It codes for CAITGQGAEFGGELFF.

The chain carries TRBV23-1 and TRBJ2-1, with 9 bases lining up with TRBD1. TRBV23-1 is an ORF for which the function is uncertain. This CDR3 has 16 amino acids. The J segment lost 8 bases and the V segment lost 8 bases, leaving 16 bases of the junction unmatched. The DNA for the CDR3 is TGCGCCAGCTATCTGCAGGGACAGGGTAAGTGTTATGAGCAGTTCTTC. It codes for CASYLQGQGKCYEQFF.

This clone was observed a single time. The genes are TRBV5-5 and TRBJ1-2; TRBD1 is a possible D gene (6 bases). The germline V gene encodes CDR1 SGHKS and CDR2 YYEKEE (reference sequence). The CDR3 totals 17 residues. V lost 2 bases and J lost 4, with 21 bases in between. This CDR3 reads CASSFGLQGVQGYGYTF. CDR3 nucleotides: TGTGCCAGCAGCTTCGGGTTACAGGGAGTTCAGGGCTATGGCTACACCTTC.

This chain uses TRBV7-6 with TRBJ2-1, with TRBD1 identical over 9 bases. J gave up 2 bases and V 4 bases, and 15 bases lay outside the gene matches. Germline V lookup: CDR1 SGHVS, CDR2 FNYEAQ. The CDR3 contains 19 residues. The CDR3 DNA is TGTGCCAGCAGCTCGTCCGGGACAGGGCCCGAAAGACCCTACAATGAGCAGTTCTTC. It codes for CASSSSGTGPERPYNEQFF.

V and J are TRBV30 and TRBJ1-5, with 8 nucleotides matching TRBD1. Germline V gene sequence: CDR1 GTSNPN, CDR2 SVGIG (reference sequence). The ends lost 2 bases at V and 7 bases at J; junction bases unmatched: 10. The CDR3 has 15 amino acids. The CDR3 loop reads CAWSNFGQGWQPQHF. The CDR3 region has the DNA TGTGCCTGGAGTAACTTCGGACAGGGTTGGCAGCCCCAGCATTTT.

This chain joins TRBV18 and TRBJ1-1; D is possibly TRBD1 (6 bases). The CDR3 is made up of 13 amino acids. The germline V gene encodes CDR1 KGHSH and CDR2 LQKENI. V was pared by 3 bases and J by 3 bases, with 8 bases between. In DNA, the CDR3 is TGTGCCAGCTCACCTAGACAGGACACTGAAGCTTTCTTT. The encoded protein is CASSPRQDTEAFF. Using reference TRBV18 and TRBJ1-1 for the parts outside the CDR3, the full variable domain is NAGVMQNPRHLVRRRGQEARLRCSPMKGHSHVYWYRQLPEEGLKFMVYLQKENIIDESGMPKERFSAEFPKEGPSILRIQQVVRGDSAAYFCASSPRQDTEAFFGQGTRLTVV.

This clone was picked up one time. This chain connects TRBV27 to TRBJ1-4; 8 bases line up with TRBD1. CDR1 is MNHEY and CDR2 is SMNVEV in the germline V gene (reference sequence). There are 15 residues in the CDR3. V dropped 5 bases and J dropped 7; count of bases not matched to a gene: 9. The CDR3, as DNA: TGTGCCAGCAGTCCTAGACAGGGGTCGAGTGAAAAACTGTTTTTT. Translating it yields CASSPRQGSSEKLFF.

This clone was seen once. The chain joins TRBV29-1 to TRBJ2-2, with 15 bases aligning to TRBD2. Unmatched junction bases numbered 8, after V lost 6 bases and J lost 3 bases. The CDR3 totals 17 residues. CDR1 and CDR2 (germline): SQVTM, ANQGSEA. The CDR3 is CSVGLAGGGVDTGELFF. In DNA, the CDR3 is TGCAGCGTGGGACTAGCGGGGGGCGGGGTGGACACCGGGGAGCTGTTTTTT.

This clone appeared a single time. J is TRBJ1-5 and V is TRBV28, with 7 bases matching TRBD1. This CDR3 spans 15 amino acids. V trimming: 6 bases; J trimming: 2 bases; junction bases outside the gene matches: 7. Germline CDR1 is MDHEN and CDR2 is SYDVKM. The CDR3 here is CASRGQGGGNQPQHF. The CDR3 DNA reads TGTGCCAGCAGGGGGCAGGGGGGAGGCAATCAGCCCCAGCATTTT.

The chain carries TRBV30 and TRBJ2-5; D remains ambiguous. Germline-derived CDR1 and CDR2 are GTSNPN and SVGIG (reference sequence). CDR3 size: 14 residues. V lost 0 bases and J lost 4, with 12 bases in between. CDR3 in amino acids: CAWSVYDSLETQYF. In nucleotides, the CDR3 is TGTGCCTGGAGTGTATATGATAGTCTAGAGACCCAGTACTTC. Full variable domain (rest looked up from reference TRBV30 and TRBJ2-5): SQTIHQWPATLVQPVGSPLSLECTVEGTSNPNLYWYRQAAGRGLQLLFYSVGIGQISSEVPQNLSASRPQDRQFILSSKKLLLSDSGFYLCAWSVYDSLETQYFGPGTRLLVL.

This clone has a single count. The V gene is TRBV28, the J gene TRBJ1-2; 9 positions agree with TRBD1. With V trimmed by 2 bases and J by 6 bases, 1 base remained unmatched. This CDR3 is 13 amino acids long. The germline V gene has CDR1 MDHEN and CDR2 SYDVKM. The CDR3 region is CASSLGTGNGYTF. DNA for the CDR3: TGTGCCAGCAGTTTAGGGACAGGGAATGGCTACACCTTC.